This entry lists 20 T cell receptor beta chains sequenced from one sample in a study of PD-L1 blockade in urothelial cancer. Indicated time point: peripheral blood 6 weeks after treatment start. Measured with immunoSEQ multiplex PCR; TCRdb has only the in-frame clones, and not every one. The sample shows around 100,000 clones, 75% to 95% of them seen only once. Sample: PBMCs, taken around atezolizumab (anti-PD-L1) treatment. These TCRs come from a man in his 60s with urothelial cancer.

This clone has just one count. The genes are TRBV2 and TRBJ1-4; 7 nucleotides agree with TRBD1. The CDR3 loop spans 12 amino acids. J lost 5 bases, V lost 11 bases, and 5 bases had no gene match. In germline, CDR1 is SNHLY, CDR2 FYNNEI. CDR3 DNA sequence: TGTGCCGGAGGGACAGCCAATGAAAAACTGTTTTTT. It translates to CAGGTANEKLFF.

The rearrangement links TRBV6-1 to TRBJ2-3, with D tentatively TRBD1 (5 bases). The CDR3 length is 16 residues. V was trimmed by 3 bases and J by 0 bases, leaving 13 bases between them. From germline, CDR1 is MNHNS and CDR2 SASEGT. CDR3 loop: CASSDQGHSSTDTQYF. CDR3 nucleotide sequence: TGTGCCAGCAGTGACCAGGGCCACTCTAGCACAGATACGCAGTATTTT.

The chain is built from TRBV11-2 and TRBJ2-3, with D possibly being TRBD2 (6 bases). Looked up from germline, CDR1 is SGHAT and CDR2 is FQNNGV. The CDR3 has 15 residues. The V end was cut by 3 bases, the J end by 4 bases, with 14 bases between. CDR3 loop: CASSFHRGSADTQYF. The CDR3 DNA reads TGTGCCAGCAGCTTCCACCGGGGGAGTGCAGATACGCAGTATTTT.

CDR3 in DNA: TGTGCCAGCAGTTTATCCAGCTCTGGAAACACCATATATTTT. Translation gives CASSLSSSGNTIYF. The V and J genes are TRBV28 and TRBJ1-3; D not resolved. V was cut by 1 base and J by 0 bases, with 4 bases left in between. This CDR3 spans 14 amino acids. Per the germline V gene, CDR1 is MDHEN and CDR2 is SYDVKM.

The V gene is TRBV7-2, the J gene TRBJ1-4; unclear D gene. CDR3 length: 14 amino acids. V was trimmed by 2 bases and J by 4 bases, leaving 8 bases between them. Per germline, CDR1 SGHTA and CDR2 FQGNSA. CDR3 coding DNA: TGTGCCAGCAGCTTAACGGGAAATAATGAAAAACTGTTTTTT. This encodes CASSLTGNNEKLFF.

V usage is TRBV10-3 and J usage is TRBJ2-3; 9 bases match TRBD1. Germline-derived CDR1 and CDR2 are ENHRY and SYGVKD. V lost 4 bases to trimming and J lost 1 base; unmatched junction nucleotides: 6. The CDR3 sequence is 16 residues long. CDR3 amino acids: CAISGGQGHRTDTQYF. CDR3 coding DNA: TGTGCCATCAGTGGGGGACAGGGACATCGCACAGATACGCAGTATTTT.

The chain couples TRBV10-2 to TRBJ1-1; D possibly corresponds to TRBD1 (6 bases). The germline CDR1 and CDR2 sequences are WSHSY and SAAADI. Trimming removed 2 bases from V and 4 bases from J, with 8 bases in between. This CDR3 contains 13 residues. The CDR3 reads CASSEGRGTEAFF. CDR3 bases: TGCGCCAGCAGTGAGGGCAGGGGCACTGAAGCTTTCTTT.

A word on this clone: Compared with germline, one end of the junction differs, possibly owing to a read error. V usage is TRBV2 and J usage is TRBJ2-2, with 9 bases aligning to TRBD1. Germline CDR1 SNHLY, CDR2 FYNNEI. This CDR3 is 14 amino acids long. CDR3 bases: TGTGCCAGCAGCGAAGGACAGGGGTCCGGGGAGCTGTTTTTT. This encodes CASSEGQGSGELFF.

CDR3 region: CASSVFSGEKTQYF. CDR3 nucleotide sequence: TGTGCCAGCAGCGTATTTAGCGGGGAAAAGACCCAGTACTTC. The rearrangement links TRBV9 to TRBJ2-5; 8 positions agree with TRBD2. The CDR3 length is 14 residues. The V segment lost 1 base and the J segment 6 bases; nucleotides outside the gene matches: 5. From germline, CDR1 is SGDLS and CDR2 YYNGEE.

The rearrangement joins TRBV6-1 to TRBJ2-5; TRBD2 aligns across 11 bases. V shed 4 bases, J shed 4 bases, and the junction held 5 bases outside the gene matches. CDR1 and CDR2 (germline): MNHNS, SASEGT. The CDR3 spans 15 residues. In DNA, the CDR3 is TGTGCCAGCAGTGTCCTAGCGGGGGGACGAGAGACCCAGTACTTC. Its translation is CASSVLAGGRETQYF.

The chain has TRBV6-8 and TRBJ1-5; tentative D call: TRBD1 (6 bases). Trimming stripped 2 bases from V and 0 bases from J, with 23 bases between. The germline gives CDR1 MNHGY, CDR2 SAAAGT. The CDR3 runs to 20 residues. The CDR3 loop is CASSYMRQVDYPYSNQPQHF. In nucleotides, the CDR3 is TGTGCCAGCAGTTACATGAGACAGGTAGATTACCCATATAGCAATCAGCCCCAGCATTTT.

The J gene is TRBJ2-7, the V gene TRBV7-2; TRBD1 might be the D (6 bases). V was trimmed by 6 bases and J by 6 bases, leaving 12 bases between them. This CDR3 spans 12 amino acids. Germline V lookup: CDR1 SGHTA, CDR2 FQGNSA. This chain's CDR3 is CASRDQGTEQYF. The CDR3 DNA is TGTGCCAGCAGGGACCAGGGGACCGAGCAGTACTTC. The full variable domain, completed using reference TRBV7-2 and TRBJ2-7, is GAGVSQSPSNKVTEKGKDVELRCDPISGHTALYWYRQSLGQGLEFLIYFQGNSAPDKSGLPSDRFSAERTGGSVSTLTIQRTQQEDSAVYLCASRDQGTEQYFGPGTRLTVT.

The rearrangement links TRBV18 to TRBJ2-2; 10 nucleotides align to TRBD2. The V gene's germline CDR1 is KGHSH and CDR2 LQKENI. J gave up 0 bases and V 3 bases, and 4 bases lay outside the gene matches. The CDR3 consists of 17 residues. CDR3 DNA: TGTGCCAGCTCACCTCAACTAGCGGGGCCGAACACCGGGGAGCTGTTTTTT. It yields the protein CASSPQLAGPNTGELFF.

This clone is a singleton in its sample. The chain employs TRBV29-1 and TRBJ1-1; possibly TRBD1 for D (6 bases). Between the trimmed V and J ends, which lost 6 bases and 4 bases, there was a span of 12 bases. Per the germline V gene, CDR1 is SQVTM and CDR2 is ANQGSEA. The CDR3 loop spans 12 amino acids. DNA for the CDR3: TGCAGCGTCATGGACAGAGGCACTGAAGCTTTCTTT. Translating gives CSVMDRGTEAFF. Variable domain in full (rest from reference TRBV29-1 and TRBJ1-1): SAVISQKPSRDICQRGTSLTIQCQVDSQVTMMFWYRQQPGQSLTLIATANQGSEATYESGFVIDKFPISRPNLTFSTLTVSNMSPEDSSIYLCSVMDRGTEAFFGQGTRLTVV.

The chain uses TRBV29-1 and TRBJ1-2; perhaps TRBD1 as D (6 bases). V was shortened by 4 bases and J by 12 bases, with 21 bases between the two germline ends. Looked up from germline, CDR1 is SQVTM and CDR2 is ANQGSEA. This CDR3 region has 13 residues. This CDR3 is CSVVGGDVSGHTF. In DNA, the CDR3 is TGCAGCGTTGTTGGGGGCGATGTTTCTGGTCACACCTTC. The whole variable domain, filled in from reference TRBV29-1 and TRBJ1-2, reads SAVISQKPSRDICQRGTSLTIQCQVDSQVTMMFWYRQQPGQSLTLIATANQGSEATYESGFVIDKFPISRPNLTFSTLTVSNMSPEDSSIYLCSVVGGDVSGHTFGSGTRLTVV.

The chain links TRBV15 to TRBJ1-6; 8 bases agree with TRBD1. CDR1 is LNHNV and CDR2 is YYDKDF in the germline V gene (reference sequence). V shed 3 bases and J 4 bases; nucleotides not matched to a gene: 14. The CDR3 covers 19 residues. The CDR3 coding sequence is TGTGCCACCAGCAGTCGACCCCTCGCAGGGGGCGCATATAATTCACCCCTCCACTTT. This sequence encodes CATSSRPLAGGAYNSPLHF.

This chain links TRBV9 with TRBJ1-6; 7 nucleotides agree with TRBD1. Trimming at V came to 3 bases and at J to 9 bases, leaving 9 bases not matched to a gene. The length of the CDR3 is 15 residues. The germline V gene encodes CDR1 SGDLS and CDR2 YYNGEE. The CDR3 here is CASSALTGAASPLHF. CDR3 DNA: TGTGCCAGCAGCGCCCTTACAGGGGCGGCTTCACCCCTCCACTTT.

This clone appeared a few times. The chain is built from TRBV27 and TRBJ1-1; possible D gene TRBD1, 6 bases. Per the germline V gene, CDR1 is MNHEY and CDR2 is SMNVEV (reference sequence). The CDR3 is 14 amino acids. The ends were cut back, 6 bases at V and 1 base at J, with 12 bases in the middle. The CDR3, as DNA: TGTGCCAGCAGGATACAGGGCCCGAACACTGAAGCTTTCTTT. Protein: CASRIQGPNTEAFF.

The genes are TRBV9 and TRBJ2-1, with 8 bases fitting TRBD2. The V gene's germline CDR1 is SGDLS and CDR2 YYNGEE. The CDR3 contains 15 residues. V lost 0 bases and J lost 1; bases outside the gene matches: 0. The CDR3 sequence: CASSVVAGSYNEQFF. DNA of the CDR3: TGTGCCAGCAGCGTAGTAGCGGGATCCTACAATGAGCAGTTCTTC.

The CDR3 nucleotides read TGTGCCAGCAGTCCGGACAGACAAGAGACCCAGTACTTC. Protein sequence: CASSPDRQETQYF. The V gene is TRBV2, the J gene TRBJ2-5; the D gene is possibly TRBD1 (6 bases). The CDR3 runs to 13 residues. Trimming took 5 bases from V and 2 from J, leaving 9 bases between them. Germline V gene lookup returns CDR1 SNHLY and CDR2 FYNNEI. The full variable domain, with the rest looked up from reference TRBV2 and TRBJ2-5, is EPEVTQTPSHQVTQMGQEVILRCVPISNHLYFYWYRQILGQKVEFLVSFYNNEISEKSEIFDDQFSVERPDGSNFTLKIRSTKLEDSAMYFCASSPDRQETQYFGPGTRLLVL.